This T cell receptor (beta chain) appears in the sequencing data of a study of blood T cells in healthy people across ages. Then a second PCR, running roughly 7 to 11 cycles, was carried out with a sample-barcoded 5' primer and a J-beta primer mix. Each cDNA was tagged by a template-switch adaptor containing 12 random nucleotides. TCRdb recomputed calls from the 5' RACE reads with MiXCR, one row per CDR3 protein. The table records hundreds of thousands of distinct CDR3 sequences, roughly 60% of them present only once. The sample, roughly 9.1 milliliters of peripheral blood, was drawn from each donor. In each sample, at least 6.5 million PBMCs were isolated. The length of the CDR3 is 15 residues. V lost 7 bases, J lost 2 bases, and 15 bases lay in between. Germline CDR1 MDHEN, CDR2 SYDVKM.

This chain links TRBV28 with TRBJ1-5, with D perhaps TRBD1 (5 bases). Source material: blood. The TCR originated in a man aged 25-40 years in good health. The CDR3: CASTSLGEGNQPQHF. The CDR3 region has the DNA TGTGCCAGCACCTCTTTAGGGGAGGGCAATCAGCCCCAGCATTTT.